This T cell receptor beta chain was captured by sequencing in a study of T cell responses to AZD1222 COVID-19 vaccine. The protocol was immunoSEQ multiplex PCR, while the TCRdb copy is restricted to in-frame clones and leaves out a portion. The profile shows some 130,000 clones, 89% of them singletons. From germline, CDR1 is GTSNPN and CDR2 SVGIG (reference sequence). CDR3 size: 15 residues. The V gene end was trimmed by 1 base and the J gene end by 7 bases; junction bases not matched to a gene: 10. Sequencing used peripheral blood, obtained on day 0 of AZD1222 vaccination. This sequence originates from an adult in good health. The J gene is TRBJ2-7, the V gene TRBV30; 10 bases agree with TRBD1. The CDR3 protein is CAWSGALTGGGEQYF. DNA of the CDR3: TGTGCCTGGAGTGGGGCCCTGACAGGGGGCGGAGAGCAGTACTTC.